The sequence of this T cell receptor beta chain was determined in a study of response to subunit inactivated influenza vaccine. The CDR3 length is 14 residues. Germline V lookup: CDR1 SGHRS, CDR2 YFSETQ. J gave up 6 bases and V 4 bases, and 4 bases lay outside the gene matches. TCRdb re-analysed the RT-PCR reads in MiXCR, keeping a single row per CDR3 protein. The sample lists about 800,000 distinct CDR3 sequences, 20% to 25% occurring once. The sequencing here drew on PBMCs from blood, taken around 5 days after vaccination. The chain recombines TRBV5-1 with TRBJ2-3; 11 bases align to TRBD1. The TCR comes from a man aged 45-60 years who received an inactivated influenza vaccine. The CDR3 DNA follows: TGCGCCAGCAGCCGGGGACAGGGGGGCGATACGCAGTATTTT. It encodes CASSRGQGGDTQYF.